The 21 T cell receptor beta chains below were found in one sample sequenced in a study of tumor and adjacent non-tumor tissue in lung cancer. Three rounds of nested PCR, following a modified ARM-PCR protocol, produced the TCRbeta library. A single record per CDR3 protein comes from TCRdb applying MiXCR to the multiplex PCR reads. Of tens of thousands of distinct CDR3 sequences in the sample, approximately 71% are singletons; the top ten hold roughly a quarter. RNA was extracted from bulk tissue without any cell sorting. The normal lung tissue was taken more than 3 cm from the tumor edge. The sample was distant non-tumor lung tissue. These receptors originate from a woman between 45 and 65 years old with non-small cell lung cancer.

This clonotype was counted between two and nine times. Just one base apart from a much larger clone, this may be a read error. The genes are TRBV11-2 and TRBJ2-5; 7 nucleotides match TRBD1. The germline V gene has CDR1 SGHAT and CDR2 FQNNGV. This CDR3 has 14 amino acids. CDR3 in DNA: TGTGTCAGCGACCCGGGACAGAGGAGAGGGACCCAGTACTTC. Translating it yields CVSDPGQRRGTQYF.

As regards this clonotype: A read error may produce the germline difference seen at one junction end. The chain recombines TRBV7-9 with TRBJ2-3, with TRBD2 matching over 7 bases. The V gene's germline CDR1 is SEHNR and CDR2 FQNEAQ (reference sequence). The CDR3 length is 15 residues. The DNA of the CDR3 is TGTGTCAGCAGCCCCTTCGGGGGGATCACAGATACGCAGTATTTT. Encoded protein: CVSSPFGGITDTQYF.

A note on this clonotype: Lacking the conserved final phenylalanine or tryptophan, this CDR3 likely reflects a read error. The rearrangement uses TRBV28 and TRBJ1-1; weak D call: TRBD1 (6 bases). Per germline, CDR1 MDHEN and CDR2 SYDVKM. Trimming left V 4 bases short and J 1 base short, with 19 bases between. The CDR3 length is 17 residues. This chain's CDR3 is CASSSTDRRPQNTEAFC. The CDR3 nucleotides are TGTGCCAGCAGTTCGACTGACAGGAGACCCCAGAACACTGAAGCTTTCTGT.

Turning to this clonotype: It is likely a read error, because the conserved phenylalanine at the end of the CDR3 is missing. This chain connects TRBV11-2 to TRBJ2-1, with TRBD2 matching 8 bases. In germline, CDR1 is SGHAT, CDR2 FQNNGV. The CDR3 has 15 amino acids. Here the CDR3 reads CASGLGLAEYNEQFL. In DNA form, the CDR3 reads TGTGCCAGCGGCTTAGGACTAGCAGAGTACAATGAGCAGTTCCTC.

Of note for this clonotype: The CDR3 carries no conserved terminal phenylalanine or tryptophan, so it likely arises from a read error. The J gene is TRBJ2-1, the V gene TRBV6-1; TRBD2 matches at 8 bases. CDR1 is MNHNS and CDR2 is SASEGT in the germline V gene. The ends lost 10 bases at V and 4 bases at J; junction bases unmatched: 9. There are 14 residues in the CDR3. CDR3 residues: CATPGLEDYNEQFL. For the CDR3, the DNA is TGTGCCACCCCGGGACTAGAGGATTACAATGAGCAGTTCTTA.

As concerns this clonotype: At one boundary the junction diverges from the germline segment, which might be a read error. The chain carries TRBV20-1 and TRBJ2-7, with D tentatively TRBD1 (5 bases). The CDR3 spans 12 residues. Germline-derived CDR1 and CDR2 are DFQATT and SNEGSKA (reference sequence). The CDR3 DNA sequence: TGCAGTGCTAGAAAGACAGAGTACGGGCAGTACTTC. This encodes CSARKTEYGQYF.

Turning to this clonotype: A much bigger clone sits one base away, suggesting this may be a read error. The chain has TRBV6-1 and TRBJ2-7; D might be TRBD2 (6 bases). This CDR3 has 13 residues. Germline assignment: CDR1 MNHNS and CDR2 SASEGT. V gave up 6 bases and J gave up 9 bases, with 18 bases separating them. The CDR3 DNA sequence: TGTGCCAGCAGAGTCCCGGAGGGCGACGTGCAGTACTTC. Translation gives CASRVPEGDVQYF.

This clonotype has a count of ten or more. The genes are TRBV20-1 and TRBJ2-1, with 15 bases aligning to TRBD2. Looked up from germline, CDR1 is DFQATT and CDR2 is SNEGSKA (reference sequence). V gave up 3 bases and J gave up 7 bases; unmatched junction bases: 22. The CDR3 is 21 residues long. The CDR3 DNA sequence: TGCAGTGCTAGTCCGATCGGGGGACAGGGACTAGCGGGAGGACGGGGTAATGAGCAGTTCTTC. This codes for CSASPIGGQGLAGGRGNEQFF.

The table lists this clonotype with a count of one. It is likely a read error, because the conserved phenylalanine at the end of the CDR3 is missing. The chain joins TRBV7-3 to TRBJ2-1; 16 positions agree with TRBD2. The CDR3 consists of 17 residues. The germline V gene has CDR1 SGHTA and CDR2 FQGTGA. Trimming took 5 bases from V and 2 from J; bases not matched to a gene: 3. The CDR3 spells CASSLGTSGRAYNEQFL. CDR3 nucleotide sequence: TGTGCCAGCAGCCTCGGGACTAGCGGGAGGGCCTACAATGAGCAGTTCCTC.

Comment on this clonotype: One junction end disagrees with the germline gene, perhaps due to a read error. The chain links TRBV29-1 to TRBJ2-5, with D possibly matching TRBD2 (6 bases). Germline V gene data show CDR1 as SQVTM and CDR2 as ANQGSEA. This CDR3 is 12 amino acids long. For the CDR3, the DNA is TGCAACGTTGGGTTGGGCGGGGAGACTAAGTACTTC. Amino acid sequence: CNVGLGGETKYF.

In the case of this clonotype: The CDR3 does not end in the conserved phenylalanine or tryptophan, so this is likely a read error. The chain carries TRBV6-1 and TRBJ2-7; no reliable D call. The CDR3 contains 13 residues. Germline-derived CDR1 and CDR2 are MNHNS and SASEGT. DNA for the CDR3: TGTACCAGCAGTGAAGACGCTCCCTACGAGCAGTACATC. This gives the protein CTSSEDAPYEQYI.

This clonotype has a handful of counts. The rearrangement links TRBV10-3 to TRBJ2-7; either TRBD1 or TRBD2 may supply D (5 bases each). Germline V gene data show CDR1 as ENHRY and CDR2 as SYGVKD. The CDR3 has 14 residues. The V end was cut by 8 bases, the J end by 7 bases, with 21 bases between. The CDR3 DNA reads TGTGCCATCGGTGGCGGCAGGGAGACCTTTGAGCAGTACTTC. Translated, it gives CAIGGGRETFEQYF.

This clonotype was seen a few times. The CDR3 is CASNSAGRGSQPQHF. The CDR3 nucleotides read TGTGCCAGCAACTCAGCGGGCCGAGGCAGTCAGCCCCAGCATTTT. The J gene is TRBJ1-5, the V gene TRBV11-2; no firm D call. CDR3 length equals 15 residues. Germline V gene data show CDR1 as SGHAT and CDR2 as FQNNGV. V shed 7 bases and J shed 6 bases, with 19 bases lying between them.

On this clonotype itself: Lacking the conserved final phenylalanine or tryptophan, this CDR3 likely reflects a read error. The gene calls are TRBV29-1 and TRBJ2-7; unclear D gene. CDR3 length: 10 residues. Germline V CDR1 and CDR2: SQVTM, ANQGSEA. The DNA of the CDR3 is TGCGGCGTTGTACGGCACGAGCAGTACCTC. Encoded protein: CGVVRHEQYL.

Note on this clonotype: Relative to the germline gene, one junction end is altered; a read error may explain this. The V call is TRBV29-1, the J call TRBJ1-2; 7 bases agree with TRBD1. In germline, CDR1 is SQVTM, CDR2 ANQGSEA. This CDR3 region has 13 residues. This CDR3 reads CSAGDREDYGYTF. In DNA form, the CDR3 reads TGTAGCGCGGGCGACAGGGAAGACTATGGCTACACCTTC.

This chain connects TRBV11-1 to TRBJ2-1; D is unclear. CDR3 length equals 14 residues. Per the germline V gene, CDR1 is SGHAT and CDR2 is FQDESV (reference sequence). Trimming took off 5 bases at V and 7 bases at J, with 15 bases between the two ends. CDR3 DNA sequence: TGTGCCAGCAGCCCGGTATGCACAAATAATGAGCAGTTCTTC. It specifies CASSPVCTNNEQFF. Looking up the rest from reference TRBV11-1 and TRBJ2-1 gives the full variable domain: EAEVAQSPRYKITEKSQAVAFWCDPISGHATLYWYRQILGQGPELLVQFQDESVVDDSQLPKDRFSAERLKGVDSTLKIQPAELGDSAMYLCASSPVCTNNEQFFGPGTRLTVL.

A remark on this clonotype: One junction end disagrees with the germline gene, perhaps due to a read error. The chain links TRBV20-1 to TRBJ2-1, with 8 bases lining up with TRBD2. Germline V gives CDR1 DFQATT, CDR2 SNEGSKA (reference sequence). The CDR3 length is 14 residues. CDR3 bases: TGCAGTACTAGCGGCGGGAGTACGTGCAATGAGCAGTTCTTC. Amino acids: CSTSGGSTCNEQFF.

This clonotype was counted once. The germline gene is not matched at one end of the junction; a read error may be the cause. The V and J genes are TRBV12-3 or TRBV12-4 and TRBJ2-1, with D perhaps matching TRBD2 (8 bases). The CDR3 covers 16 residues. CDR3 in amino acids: CTSRGDRTSRRGEQFF. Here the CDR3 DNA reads TGTACCAGCAGGGGGGATAGGACTAGCAGGAGAGGCGAGCAGTTCTTC.

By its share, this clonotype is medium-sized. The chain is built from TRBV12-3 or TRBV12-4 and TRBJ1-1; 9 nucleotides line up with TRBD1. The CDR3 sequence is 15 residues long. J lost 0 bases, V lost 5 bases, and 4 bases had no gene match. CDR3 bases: TGTGCCAGCAGTCCCACAGGGGGCTTGAACACTGAAGCTTTCTTT. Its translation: CASSPTGGLNTEAFF.

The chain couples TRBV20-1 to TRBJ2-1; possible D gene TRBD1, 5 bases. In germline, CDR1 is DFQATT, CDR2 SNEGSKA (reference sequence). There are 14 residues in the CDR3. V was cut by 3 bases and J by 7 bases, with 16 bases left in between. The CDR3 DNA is TGCAGTGCTAGTGGAATAATAAAGGGGAATGAGCAGTTCTTC. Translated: CSASGIIKGNEQFF.

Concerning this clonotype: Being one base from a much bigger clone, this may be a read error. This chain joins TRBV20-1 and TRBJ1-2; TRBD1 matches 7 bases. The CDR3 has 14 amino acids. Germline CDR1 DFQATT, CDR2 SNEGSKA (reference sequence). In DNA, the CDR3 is TGCAGTGCTCAAACAGGGGAGGGGTACTATGGCTGCACCTTC. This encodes CSAQTGEGYYGCTF.